This TCR beta chain appears in the sequencing data of a study of T cell responses to AZD1222 COVID-19 vaccine. Study details: Second-dose groups at about 4 or about 12 weeks were pooled.

About this clone: Antigen: not known.

Method: immunoSEQ multiplex PCR; TCRdb's copy keeps in-frame clones and lacks some. This table holds under 150,000 clones, 92% found once. Germline CDR1 and CDR2: SGHRS and YFSETQ. The CDR3 runs 13 residues. Trimming cost V 0 bases and J 1 base, with 5 bases left between them. Study results and caveats: Clonal diversity was possibly underestimated; the donors were predominantly white British and more often female. A reported finding is that nearly half of spike-specific TCRs target unmutated variant regions. Repertoire samples came only from after the peak T cell response.

Sequenced material: peripheral blood, taken on day 0 of AZD1222 vaccination. This TCR came from an adult in good health. The chain links TRBV5-1 to TRBJ2-7; D unclear. The CDR3 loop reads CASSLAPSYEQYF. CDR3 in DNA: TGCGCCAGCAGCTTGGCGCCGTCCTACGAGCAGTACTTC.